Below, one TCR beta chain is given with its context. This entry is derived from a study of blood T cell repertoires in COVID-19. This CDR3 comprises 15 residues. The V end lost 4 bases, the J end lost 7 bases, and 14 bases lay between the germline ends. CDR1 LNHDA and CDR2 SQIVND come from the germline V gene (reference sequence). Here immunoSEQ multiplex PCR was the method, and the copy in TCRdb shows in-frame clones only, minus some. The sample carries more than 120,000 clones, about four fifths recorded once. The chain has TRBV19 and TRBJ1-6, with D possibly matching TRBD1 (5 bases). The TCR sequence derives from a human donor in a cohort sampled during active COVID-19. The material sequenced was peripheral blood. For the CDR3, the DNA is TGTGCCAGTAGTAGGGCGGGGGAAAGGAATTCACCCCTCCACTTT. Its protein is CASSRAGERNSPLHF.